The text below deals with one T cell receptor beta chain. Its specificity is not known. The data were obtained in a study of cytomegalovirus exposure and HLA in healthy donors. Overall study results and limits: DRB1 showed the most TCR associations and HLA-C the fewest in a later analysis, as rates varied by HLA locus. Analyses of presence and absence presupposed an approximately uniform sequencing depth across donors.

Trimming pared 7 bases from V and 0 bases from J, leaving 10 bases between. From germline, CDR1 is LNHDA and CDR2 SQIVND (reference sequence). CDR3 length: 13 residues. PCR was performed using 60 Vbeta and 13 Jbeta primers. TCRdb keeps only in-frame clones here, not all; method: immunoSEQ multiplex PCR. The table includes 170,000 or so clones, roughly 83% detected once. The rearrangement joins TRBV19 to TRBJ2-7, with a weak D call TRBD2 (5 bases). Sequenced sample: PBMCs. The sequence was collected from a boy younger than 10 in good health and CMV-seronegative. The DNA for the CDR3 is TGTGCCAGTACCTCCGAGGGCTCCTACGAGCAGTACTTC. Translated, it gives CASTSEGSYEQYF.